The sequence of this T cell receptor (beta chain) was determined in a study of beta chain features in type 1 diabetes. Expressed TCRB transcripts were sequenced because the entire RNA isolate underwent reverse transcription. Produced via immunoSEQ multiplex PCR; TCRdb's table is partial and in-frame only. The sample carries about 360,000 clones, around 12% recorded once. This clone was detected only a few times. This CDR3 region has 14 residues. Germline loops: CDR1 LNHDA, CDR2 SQIVND (reference sequence). The V and J ends lost 3 bases and 3 bases respectively, with 12 bases between them. This receptor was taken from a man between 18 and 29 years old in good health. Source material: naive CD4+ T cells from blood. The V call is TRBV19, the J call TRBJ2-7, with no clear D. As DNA, the CDR3 is TGTGCCAGTAGTATGGGCTACCCTCACTACGAGCAGTACTTC. Protein product: CASSMGYPHYEQYF.